The clone carrying this TCR beta chain was counted a single time. The sample originates from a study of chemoradiotherapy in HPV16-positive cancers. Data came from immunoSEQ multiplex PCR; TCRdb stores just in-frame clones and leaves some out. The table has under 8,000 clones, 73% seen once; the top ten hold approximately 30%. The CDR3 has 12 amino acids. Trimming shortened V by 10 bases and J by 4 bases, and 12 bases separated the two germline ends. Germline V gives CDR1 ENHRY, CDR2 SYGVKD. The sequence derives from a human donor with HPV-associated anogenital cancer. Specimen: tumor tissue, collected from a patient who underwent chemoradiotherapy. This chain connects TRBV10-3 to TRBJ2-3, with a weak D call TRBD2 (6 bases). CDR3 residues: CATGRGSDTQYF. The CDR3 DNA follows: TGTGCCACCGGCCGGGGGTCAGATACGCAGTATTTT.